Presented here are 9 T cell receptor beta chains from one specimen sequenced in a study of cytomegalovirus exposure and HLA in healthy donors. The PCR employed 60 Vbeta primers together with 13 Jbeta primers. Sequenced by immunoSEQ multiplex PCR; TCRdb stores in-frame clones only, minus some. The repertoire holds about 190,000 clones, with approximately 79% as singletons. Source material: PBMCs. The receptors were sampled from a woman between 18 and 30 years old in good health and CMV-seronegative.

The J gene is TRBJ2-1, the V gene TRBV19; D might be TRBD2 (6 bases). Germline CDR1 is LNHDA and CDR2 is SQIVND (reference sequence). V lost 7 bases and J lost 3, with 10 bases in between. The CDR3 extends over 13 amino acids. For the CDR3, the DNA is TGTGCCAGTATCGACGGGGGCTACAATGAGCAGTTCTTC. Amino acids: CASIDGGYNEQFF. The complete variable domain, with remaining parts taken from reference TRBV19 and TRBJ2-1, reads DGGITQSPKYLFRKEGQNVTLSCEQNLNHDAMYWYRQDPGQGLRLIYYSQIVNDFQKGDIAEGYSVSREKKESFPLTVTSAQKNPTAFYLCASIDGGYNEQFFGPGTRLTVL.

This rearrangement joins TRBV6-1 to TRBJ2-7, with D unresolved. The germline V gene encodes CDR1 MNHNS and CDR2 SASEGT. Trimming left V 1 base short and J 3 bases short, with 10 bases between. The CDR3 length is 14 residues. DNA of the CDR3: TGTGCCAGCAGTGAAGATGTCAGGCTCTACGAGCAGTACTTC. Protein sequence: CASSEDVRLYEQYF.

The V gene is TRBV6-4, the J gene TRBJ1-3; a possible D gene is TRBD1 (6 bases). Germline CDR1 reads MRHNA; CDR2 reads SNTAGT. CDR3 length equals 14 residues. V lost 6 bases and J lost 10, with 19 bases in between. The CDR3 sequence: CASRKDSRSSTIYF. CDR3 bases: TGTGCCAGCAGGAAGGACAGCAGATCTTCAACCATATATTTT.

V is TRBV28 and J is TRBJ1-6, with D perhaps matching TRBD1 (5 bases). V was cut by 3 bases and J by 10 bases, with 13 bases left in between. The CDR3 length is 14 residues. CDR1 is MDHEN and CDR2 is SYDVKM in the germline V gene. CDR3 amino acids: CASSLSQGQSPLHF. DNA of the CDR3: TGTGCCAGCAGTTTGTCCCAGGGCCAGTCACCCCTCCACTTT.

This clone has a handful of counts. The J gene is TRBJ1-1, the V gene TRBV28, with D tentatively TRBD1 (5 bases). The germline CDR1 and CDR2 sequences are MDHEN and SYDVKM. CDR3 length equals 11 residues. V was trimmed by 6 bases and J by 10 bases, leaving 12 bases between them. CDR3 coding DNA: TGTGCCAGCAGCTCCGGGGGTTCAGCTTTCTTT. This codes for CASSSGGSAFF.

The chain links TRBV25-1 to TRBJ2-1, with TRBD2 matching over 9 bases. The CDR3 extends over 16 amino acids. Germline values: CDR1 MGHDK, CDR2 SYGVNS. The ends lost 6 bases at V and 4 bases at J; junction bases unmatched: 10. The CDR3 DNA sequence: TGTGCCAGCAGCAGCAAGCTAGCGGGGTTATACAATGAGCAGTTCTTC. This gives the protein CASSSKLAGLYNEQFF.

The rearrangement links TRBV5-8 to TRBJ2-7; 7 nucleotides line up with TRBD2. The germline V gene has CDR1 SGHTS and CDR2 YDEGEE. J gave up 5 bases and V 7 bases, and 12 bases lay outside the gene matches. The CDR3 consists of 14 residues. As DNA, the CDR3 is TGTGCCAGCCGGGAGGTTGGAAGGGTCCACGAGCAGTACTTC. This encodes CASREVGRVHEQYF. Using reference TRBV5-8 and TRBJ2-7 for the parts outside the CDR3, the full variable domain is EAGVTQSPTHLIKTRGQQATLRCSPISGHTSVYWYQQALGLGLQFLLWYDEGEERNRGNFPPRFSGRQFPNYSSELNVNALELEDSALYLCASREVGRVHEQYFGPGTRLTVT.

This chain joins TRBV6-1 and TRBJ1-1; 10 bases fit TRBD1. This CDR3 has 13 residues. The junction had 6 bases not matched to a gene; V was cut back by 3 bases and J by 11 bases. The germline V gene has CDR1 MNHNS and CDR2 SASEGT. CDR3 sequence: CASSDRDRGHAFF. CDR3 nucleotides: TGTGCCAGCAGTGACCGGGACAGGGGTCATGCTTTCTTT.

This clone occurred a few times. The chain is built from TRBV9 and TRBJ2-5, with TRBD1 as a possible D gene (5 bases). CDR3 size: 15 residues. Looked up from germline, CDR1 is SGDLS and CDR2 is YYNGEE. Trimming shortened V by 4 bases and J by 4 bases, and 17 bases separated the two germline ends. DNA of the CDR3: TGTGCCAGCAGCCCCCGACAGCCCCCGGGAGAGACCCAGTACTTC. This gives the protein CASSPRQPPGETQYF.